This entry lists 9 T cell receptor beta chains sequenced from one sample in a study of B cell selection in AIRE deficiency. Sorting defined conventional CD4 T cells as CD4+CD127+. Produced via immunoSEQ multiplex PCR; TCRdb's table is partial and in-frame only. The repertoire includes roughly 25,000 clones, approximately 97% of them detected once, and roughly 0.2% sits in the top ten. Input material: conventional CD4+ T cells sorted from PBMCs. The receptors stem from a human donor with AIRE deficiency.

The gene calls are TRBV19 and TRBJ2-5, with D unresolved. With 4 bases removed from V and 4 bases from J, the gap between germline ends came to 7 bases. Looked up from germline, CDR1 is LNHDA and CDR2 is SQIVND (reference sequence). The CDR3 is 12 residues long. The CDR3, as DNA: TGTGCCAGTAGTAAGGGAAGAGAGACCCAGTACTTC. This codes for CASSKGRETQYF.

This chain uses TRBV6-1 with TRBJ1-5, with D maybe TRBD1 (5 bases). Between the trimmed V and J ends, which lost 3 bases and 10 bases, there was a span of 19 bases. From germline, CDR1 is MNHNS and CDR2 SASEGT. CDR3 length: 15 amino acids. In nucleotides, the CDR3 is TGTGCCAGCAGTGATCCGGGGACTTCGCCATTACCCCAGCATTTT. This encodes CASSDPGTSPLPQHF.

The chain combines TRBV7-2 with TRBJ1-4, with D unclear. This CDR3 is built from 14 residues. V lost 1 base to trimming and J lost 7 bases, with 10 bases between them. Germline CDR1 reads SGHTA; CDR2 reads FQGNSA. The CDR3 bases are TGTGCCAGCAGCTTAGTCGGAGTCGGTGAAAAACTGTTTTTT. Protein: CASSLVGVGEKLFF.

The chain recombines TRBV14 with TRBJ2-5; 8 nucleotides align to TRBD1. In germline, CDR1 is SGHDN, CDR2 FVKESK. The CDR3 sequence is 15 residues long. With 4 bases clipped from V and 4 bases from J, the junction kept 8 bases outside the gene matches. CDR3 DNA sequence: TGTGCCAGCAGCCTCCGGGACACAGGGGGAGAGACCCAGTACTTC. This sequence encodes CASSLRDTGGETQYF.

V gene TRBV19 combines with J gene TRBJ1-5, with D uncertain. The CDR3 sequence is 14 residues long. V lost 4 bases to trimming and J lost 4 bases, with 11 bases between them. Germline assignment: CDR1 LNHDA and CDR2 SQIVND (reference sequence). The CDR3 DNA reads TGTGCCAGTAGTACCCTCGCAGGAAATCAGCCCCAGCATTTT. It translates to CASSTLAGNQPQHF.

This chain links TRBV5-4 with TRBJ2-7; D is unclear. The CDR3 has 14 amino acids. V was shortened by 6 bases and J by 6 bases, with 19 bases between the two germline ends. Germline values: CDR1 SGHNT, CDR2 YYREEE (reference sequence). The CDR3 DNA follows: TGTGCCAGCACGCTAGTGGGCGCTTTTGGCGAGCAGTACTTC. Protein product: CASTLVGAFGEQYF. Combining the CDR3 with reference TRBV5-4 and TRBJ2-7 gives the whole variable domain ETGVTQSPTHLIKTRGQQVTLRCSSQSGHNTVSWYQQALGQGPQFIFQYYREEENGRGNFPPRFSGLQFPNYSSELNVNALELDDSALYLCASTLVGAFGEQYFGPGTRLTVT.

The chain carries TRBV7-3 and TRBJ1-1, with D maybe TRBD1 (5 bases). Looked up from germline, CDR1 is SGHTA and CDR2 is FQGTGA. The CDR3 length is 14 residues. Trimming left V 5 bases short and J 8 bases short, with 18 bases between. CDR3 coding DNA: TGTGCCAGCAGCGTAGGTCCCCAGGGATGGGAAGCTTTCTTT. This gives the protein CASSVGPQGWEAFF.

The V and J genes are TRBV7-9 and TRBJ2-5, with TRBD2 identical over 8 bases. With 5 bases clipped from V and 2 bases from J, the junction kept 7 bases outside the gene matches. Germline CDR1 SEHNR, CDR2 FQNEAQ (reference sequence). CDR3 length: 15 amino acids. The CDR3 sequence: CASSRSGSNQETQYF. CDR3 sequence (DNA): TGTGCCAGCAGCCGCAGCGGGAGCAATCAAGAGACCCAGTACTTC.

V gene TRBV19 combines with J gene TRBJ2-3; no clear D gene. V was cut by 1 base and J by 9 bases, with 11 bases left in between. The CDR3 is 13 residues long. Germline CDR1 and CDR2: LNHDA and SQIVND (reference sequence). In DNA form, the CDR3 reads TGTGCCAGTAGTATAGCACCTACCCTCACGCAGTATTTT. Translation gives CASSIAPTLTQYF.